This T cell receptor beta chain was sequenced in a study of T-cell reconstitution after alpha-beta-depleted transplantation in children. Construction of the TCRbeta library involved unique molecular identifiers. One entry per CDR3 protein results from TCRdb running MiXCR on the PCR reads. The repertoire consists of hundreds of thousands of distinct CDR3 sequences, with around 13% occurring once and the leading ten covering 0.75% to 0.85%. This clonotype was observed many times. Antigen: not known. Study-wide points: There were some patients whose high TCRbeta diversity at day 60 came from surviving recipient T cells and thymic progenitors. Among T cells one year after transplant, newly produced cells accounted for most counts and diversity. Reportedly, only several hundred clones from non-depleted graft cells drove alpha-beta T-cell counts at about two months.

With V trimmed by 1 base and J by 2 bases, 0 bases remained unmatched. Germline V gene lookup returns CDR1 DFQATT and CDR2 SNEGSKA (reference sequence). The CDR3 is 14 residues long. The chain uses TRBV20-1 and TRBJ1-5, with 9 bases matching TRBD1. The source is a girl aged 2 to 10 with congenital amegakaryocytic thrombocytopenia, due to receive a stem cell transplant. Sequences were derived from PBMCs, sampled before TCRalphabeta/CD19-depleted stem cell transplant. The DNA for the CDR3 is TGCAGTGCTAGAGGGACAGGGGGCAATCAGCCCCAGCATTTT. It codes for CSARGTGGNQPQHF.